The rows below give T cell receptor beta chains drawn from one sample of a study of OX40 agonist ivuxolimab in advanced cancers. Here immunoSEQ multiplex PCR was the method, and the copy in TCRdb shows in-frame clones only, minus some. The table lists roughly 80,000 clones, around 87% of them singletons. The source was CD4+ or CD8+ T cells sorted from blood, collected in a trial of the OX40 agonist ivuxolimab. All receptors derive from an adult with an advanced solid tumor such as melanoma, head and neck, liver or kidney cancer. The CDR3 runs from the conserved cysteine through the conserved F or W. Each record gives: J gene, D gene, clone size, V gene, CDR3 protein, CDR3 DNA. D genes are given only for firm matches. Size values are once, few and many counts, or a class for expanded clones, and some rows have none.

j_gene: TRBJ2-1; d_gene: TRBD2; abundance: .; v_gene: TRBV2; CDR3aa: CASSERLAGVNEQFF; CDR3nt: TGTGCCAGCAGTGAACGGCTAGCGGGAGTCAATGAGCAGTTCTTC
j_gene: TRBJ1-4; d_gene: .; abundance: once; v_gene: TRBV5-4; CDR3aa: CASSWGTNEKLFF; CDR3nt: TGTGCCAGCAGCTGGGGGACTAATGAAAAACTGTTTTTT
j_gene: TRBJ1-5; d_gene: .; abundance: .; v_gene: TRBV4-1; CDR3aa: CASTADGGYNQPQHF; CDR3nt: TGCGCCAGCACCGCGGACGGTGGTTACAATCAGCCCCAGCATTTT
j_gene: TRBJ2-5; d_gene: .; abundance: .; v_gene: TRBV6-1; CDR3aa: CASSAIRTTGETQYF; CDR3nt: TGTGCCAGCAGCGCAATCCGGACTACCGGGGAGACCCAGTACTTC
j_gene: TRBJ1-5; d_gene: .; abundance: .; v_gene: TRBV19; CDR3aa: CASSIDRDSTGTLNQPQHF; CDR3nt: TGTGCCAGTAGTATAGATCGAGACTCAACCGGGACCCTCAATCAGCCCCAGCATTTT
j_gene: TRBJ2-1; d_gene: TRBD2; abundance: .; v_gene: TRBV14; CDR3aa: CASSHRDRGARLAGGMHNEQFF; CDR3nt: TGTGCCAGCAGCCACCGGGACAGGGGTGCGCGACTAGCGGGGGGAATGCACAATGAGCAGTTCTTC
j_gene: TRBJ1-4; d_gene: .; abundance: .; v_gene: TRBV21-1; CDR3aa: CASTRHRGLNEKLFF; CDR3nt: TGTGCCAGCACCCGTCACAGAGGTCTGAATGAAAAACTGTTTTTT
j_gene: TRBJ1-1; d_gene: .; abundance: .; v_gene: TRBV7-9; CDR3aa: CASSLGQNTEAFF; CDR3nt: TGTGCCAGCAGCTTGGGACAGAACACTGAAGCTTTCTTT
j_gene: TRBJ1-4; d_gene: .; abundance: .; v_gene: TRBV7-9; CDR3aa: CASSLVDNEKLFF; CDR3nt: TGTGCCAGCAGCTTAGTGGATAATGAAAAACTGTTTTTT
j_gene: TRBJ2-3; d_gene: .; abundance: .; v_gene: TRBV5-1; CDR3aa: CASSLDSYPSTDTQYF; CDR3nt: TGCGCCAGCAGCTTGGATAGCTACCCTAGCACAGATACGCAGTATTTT
j_gene: TRBJ1-2; d_gene: .; abundance: .; v_gene: TRBV2; CDR3aa: CASRPDTGNYGYTF; CDR3nt: TGTGCCAGCAGGCCCGATACAGGGAACTATGGCTACACCTTC
j_gene: TRBJ1-2; d_gene: .; abundance: .; v_gene: TRBV7-8; CDR3aa: CASSLGRGYTF; CDR3nt: TGTGCCAGCAGCTTGGGGCGCGGCTACACCTTC
j_gene: TRBJ2-2; d_gene: .; abundance: .; v_gene: TRBV15; CDR3aa: CATSRDLTDTGELFF; CDR3nt: TGTGCCACCAGCAGAGATCTGACGGACACCGGGGAGCTGTTTTTT
j_gene: TRBJ2-7; d_gene: TRBD1; abundance: few; v_gene: TRBV7-7; CDR3aa: CASSLGRGHEQYF; CDR3nt: TGTGCCAGCAGCTTAGGCAGGGGGCACGAGCAGTACTTC
j_gene: TRBJ1-3; d_gene: .; abundance: .; v_gene: TRBV30; CDR3aa: CAWSVVQGLSGNTIYF; CDR3nt: TGTGCCTGGAGTGTAGTTCAGGGTCTCTCTGGAAACACCATATATTTT
j_gene: TRBJ1-3; d_gene: .; abundance: .; v_gene: TRBV11-3; CDR3aa: CASSLTGSGNTIYF; CDR3nt: TGTGCCAGCAGCTTGACAGGCTCTGGAAACACCATATATTTT
j_gene: TRBJ1-2; d_gene: TRBD1; abundance: .; v_gene: TRBV4-2; CDR3aa: CASSQRDRGPQGGYGYTF; CDR3nt: TGTGCCAGCAGCCAAAGGGACAGGGGGCCCCAAGGGGGCTATGGCTACACCTTC
j_gene: TRBJ2-5; d_gene: .; abundance: .; v_gene: TRBV5-1; CDR3aa: CASHPGTDQETQYF; CDR3nt: TGCGCCAGTCACCCGGGGACGGACCAAGAGACCCAGTACTTC
j_gene: TRBJ2-5; d_gene: TRBD2; abundance: .; v_gene: TRBV30; CDR3aa: CAWSVLAGERKETQYF; CDR3nt: TGTGCCTGGAGTGTCTTGGCGGGAGAGAGGAAGGAGACCCAGTACTTC
j_gene: TRBJ1-2; d_gene: .; abundance: .; v_gene: TRBV6-5; CDR3aa: CASSRDFNYGYTF; CDR3nt: TGTGCCAGCAGTCGGGACTTTAACTATGGCTACACCTTC
j_gene: TRBJ1-2; d_gene: TRBD1; abundance: .; v_gene: TRBV5-4; CDR3aa: CASSQDGTGISYGYTF; CDR3nt: TGCGCCAGCAGCCAAGATGGGACAGGGATTTCCTATGGCTACACCTTC
j_gene: TRBJ1-2; d_gene: TRBD1; abundance: .; v_gene: TRBV28; CDR3aa: CASSSLGSGRDREGYTF; CDR3nt: TGTGCCAGCAGTTCGCTTGGTTCCGGCCGGGACAGGGAAGGCTACACCTTC
j_gene: TRBJ2-2; d_gene: .; abundance: once; v_gene: TRBV7-9; CDR3aa: CASSLVAANTGELFF; CDR3nt: TGTGCCAGCAGCTTAGTCGCAGCGAACACCGGGGAGCTGTTTTTT
j_gene: TRBJ2-5; d_gene: .; abundance: .; v_gene: TRBV15; CDR3aa: CATSRVSRRETQYF; CDR3nt: TGTGCCACCAGCAGAGTGTCTAGACGGGAGACCCAGTACTTC
j_gene: TRBJ2-7; d_gene: TRBD2; abundance: .; v_gene: TRBV30; CDR3aa: CAWNPPGLAGMQYF; CDR3nt: TGTGCCTGGAACCCACCGGGACTAGCGGGCATGCAGTACTTC
j_gene: TRBJ2-1; d_gene: .; abundance: .; v_gene: TRBV5-6; CDR3aa: CASSLYPPRGNEQFF; CDR3nt: TGTGCCAGCAGCTTGTATCCCCCCAGGGGCAATGAGCAGTTCTTC
j_gene: TRBJ2-2; d_gene: .; abundance: few; v_gene: TRBV29-1; CDR3aa: CSGLLAGELFF; CDR3nt: TGCAGTGGACTACTAGCCGGGGAGCTGTTTTTT
j_gene: TRBJ1-3; d_gene: .; abundance: few; v_gene: TRBV4-1; CDR3aa: CASSQVSGNTIYF; CDR3nt: TGCGCCAGCAGCCAAGTTTCCGGAAACACCATATATTTT
j_gene: TRBJ2-3; d_gene: .; abundance: .; v_gene: TRBV23-1; CDR3aa: CASSQTEFTDTQYF; CDR3nt: TGCGCCAGCAGTCAAACAGAGTTCACAGATACGCAGTATTTT
j_gene: TRBJ2-3; d_gene: TRBD2; abundance: .; v_gene: TRBV5-1; CDR3aa: CASSSTISGTTDTQYF; CDR3nt: TGCGCCAGCAGCTCAACTATTAGCGGGACCACAGATACGCAGTATTTT
j_gene: TRBJ1-2; d_gene: TRBD1; abundance: once; v_gene: TRBV29-1; CDR3aa: CSVEPMTGGYTF; CDR3nt: TGCAGCGTTGAACCCATGACAGGGGGCTACACCTTC
j_gene: TRBJ2-1; d_gene: TRBD2; abundance: .; v_gene: TRBV5-1; CDR3aa: CASSRSGRAYNEQFF; CDR3nt: TGCGCCAGCAGCCGGAGCGGGAGGGCCTACAATGAGCAGTTCTTC
j_gene: TRBJ2-1; d_gene: TRBD1; abundance: .; v_gene: TRBV19; CDR3aa: CASSGQGTYNEQFF; CDR3nt: TGTGCCAGTAGTGGACAGGGAACCTACAATGAGCAGTTCTTC
j_gene: TRBJ2-1; d_gene: .; abundance: .; v_gene: TRBV7-3; CDR3aa: CASSSTGSEQFF; CDR3nt: TGTGCCAGCAGCTCCACAGGGTCTGAGCAGTTCTTC
j_gene: TRBJ1-1; d_gene: .; abundance: .; v_gene: TRBV25-1; CDR3aa: CAAVSSLGNTEAFF; CDR3nt: TGTGCCGCGGTGTCGAGTTTAGGCAACACTGAAGCTTTCTTT
j_gene: TRBJ1-2; d_gene: TRBD1; abundance: .; v_gene: TRBV19; CDR3aa: CASSEQGARSGYTF; CDR3nt: TGTGCCAGTAGTGAACAGGGGGCGCGGAGTGGCTACACCTTC
j_gene: TRBJ2-7; d_gene: TRBD2; abundance: .; v_gene: TRBV28; CDR3aa: CASSDGLAGDF; CDR3nt: TGTGCCAGCAGCGATGGACTAGCGGGGGACTTC
j_gene: TRBJ1-2; d_gene: TRBD1; abundance: .; v_gene: TRBV5-6; CDR3aa: CASGTGLGGYTF; CDR3nt: TGTGCCAGCGGGACAGGGTTAGGTGGCTACACCTTC
j_gene: TRBJ2-5; d_gene: TRBD1; abundance: once; v_gene: TRBV7-9; CDR3aa: CASSPRGVGTGGTQETQYF; CDR3nt: TGTGCCAGCAGCCCAAGAGGGGTCGGGACAGGGGGAACGCAAGAGACCCAGTACTTC
j_gene: TRBJ2-5; d_gene: .; abundance: .; v_gene: TRBV5-1; CDR3aa: CASSLAGRGARIETQYF; CDR3nt: TGCGCCAGCAGCTTGGCAGGCCGCGGTGCCCGAATTGAGACCCAGTACTTC
j_gene: TRBJ2-7; d_gene: TRBD1; abundance: .; v_gene: TRBV27; CDR3aa: CASSWTGNSYEQYF; CDR3nt: TGTGCCAGCAGCTGGACAGGGAATTCCTACGAGCAGTACTTC
j_gene: TRBJ2-3; d_gene: .; abundance: .; v_gene: TRBV30; CDR3aa: CAWSSGPNADTQYF; CDR3nt: TGTGCCTGGAGTTCGGGGCCCAACGCAGATACGCAGTATTTT
j_gene: TRBJ2-5; d_gene: .; abundance: .; v_gene: TRBV5-1; CDR3aa: CASSLARGGPQETQYF; CDR3nt: TGCGCCAGCAGCTTGGCCCGAGGCGGGCCCCAAGAGACCCAGTACTTC
j_gene: TRBJ2-5; d_gene: TRBD2; abundance: .; v_gene: TRBV7-9; CDR3aa: CASSSSAGTSGPLGTQYF; CDR3nt: TGTGCCAGCAGCTCAAGTGCGGGGACTAGCGGGCCCCTGGGGACCCAGTACTTC
j_gene: TRBJ1-2; d_gene: .; abundance: .; v_gene: TRBV5-1; CDR3aa: CASSLGGQSNYGYTF; CDR3nt: TGCGCCAGCAGCTTGGGAGGACAGAGCAACTATGGCTACACCTTC
j_gene: TRBJ2-7; d_gene: .; abundance: .; v_gene: TRBV6-5; CDR3aa: CASSYPPGYEQYF; CDR3nt: TGTGCCAGCAGTTACCCCCCGGGCTACGAGCAGTACTTC
j_gene: TRBJ1-3; d_gene: .; abundance: .; v_gene: TRBV2; CDR3aa: CASRRDSGNTIYF; CDR3nt: TGTGCCAGCCGCAGGGATTCTGGAAACACCATATATTTT